The clone carrying this TCR beta chain was counted only a few times. No antigen is known for it. V was shortened by 2 bases and J by 4 bases, with 15 bases between the two germline ends. The germline V gene has CDR1 MNHEY and CDR2 SVGEGT. The CDR3 is 15 residues long. Each patient came to thyroid surgery without any prior treatment (of any kind). The record originates from a study of metastatic and nonmetastatic thyroid tumors. Study information: It was across blood and tumor or nodule tissue from malignant and benign thyroid patients that repertoires were compared.

Study outcomes and limitations: When malignant thyroid tumors were compared with benign nodules, TCR beta diversity was reportedly significantly higher in the malignant tumors. This held in both blood and tumor samples.

Original processing notes: Differences in CDR3 between clinicopathological groups were drawn on to build a classifier intended to discriminate distant-metastatic papillary thyroid cancer patients. TCRdb reprocessed the PCR reads via MiXCR. The V and J calls follow TCRdb's processing rather than the paper's. This sample has 15,000 to 25,000 clones, with 25% found just once. The clonotype comes from a male donor with papillary thyroid cancer or a benign thyroid nodule (not recorded which). Some clones in this sample may be carry-over from other donors' samples. J is TRBJ2-7 and V is TRBV6-2 or TRBV6-3, with D perhaps TRBD2 (6 bases). The sequenced sample was blood. CDR3: CASSYLMDGTYEQYF. CDR3 in DNA: TGTGCCAGCAGTTACCTAATGGACGGGACTTACGAGCAGTACTTC.